This T cell receptor beta chain was identified in a study of blood T cell repertoires in COVID-19. As processed by the authors: Amplification with reference gene primers provided the estimates of nucleated cell counts. Repertoires were generated with immunoSEQ multiplex PCR, while TCRdb's copy carries only in-frame clones and drops some. Clone size and the V and J calls come from that table; the DNA yielded D and trimming. Among a few hundred thousand clones listed, less than 90% were seen once. The sequenced sample was PBMCs or T cells enriched from blood (not recorded which). This sequence was found in a woman aged 50 to 60 who had recovered from COVID-19.

The CDR3 is CASSQDFAGWGSSGNTIYF. Written as DNA, the CDR3 is TGTGCCAGCAGCCAAGACTTTGCAGGTTGGGGCTCCTCTGGAAACACCATATATTTT. The V call is TRBV3-1 (or the pseudogene TRBV3-2), the J call TRBJ1-3, with D perhaps matching TRBD1 (5 bases). The V end was cut by 0 bases, the J end by 0 bases, with 18 bases between. The germline gives CDR1 LGHDT, CDR2 YNNKEL (reference sequence). The CDR3 consists of 19 residues.